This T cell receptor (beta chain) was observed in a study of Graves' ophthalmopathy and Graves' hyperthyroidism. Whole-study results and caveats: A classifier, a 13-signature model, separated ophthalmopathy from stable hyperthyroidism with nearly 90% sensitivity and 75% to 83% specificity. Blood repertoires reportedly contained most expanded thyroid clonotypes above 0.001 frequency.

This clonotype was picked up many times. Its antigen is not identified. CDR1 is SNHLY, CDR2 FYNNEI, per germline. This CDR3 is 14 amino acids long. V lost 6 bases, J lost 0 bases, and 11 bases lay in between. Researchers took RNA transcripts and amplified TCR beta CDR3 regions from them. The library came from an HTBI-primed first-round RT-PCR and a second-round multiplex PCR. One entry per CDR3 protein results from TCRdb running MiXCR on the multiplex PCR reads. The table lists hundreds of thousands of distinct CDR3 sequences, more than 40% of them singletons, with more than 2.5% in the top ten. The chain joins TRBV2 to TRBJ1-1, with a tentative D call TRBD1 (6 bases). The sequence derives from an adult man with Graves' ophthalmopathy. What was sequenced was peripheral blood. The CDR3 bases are TGTGCCAGCAGATGGACAGATTTGAACACTGAAGCTTTCTTT. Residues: CASRWTDLNTEAFF.